Each of the 16 T cell receptor beta chains below was sequenced from the same sample in a study of shared clonotypes between healthy human individuals. The assay was immunoSEQ multiplex PCR, and TCRdb's table has in-frame clones only and misses some. The sample consists of approximately 620,000 clones, more than 95% of them appearing once. Material for sequencing was naive CD4+ T cells sorted from blood. Described subset: CD45RA+ positively selected. Receptor source: a woman aged 25 to 45 in good health.

J is TRBJ2-1 and V is TRBV18; tentatively, D is TRBD2 (6 bases). CDR3 length: 15 amino acids. Germline V gene data show CDR1 as KGHSH and CDR2 as LQKENI. The ends were cut back, 1 base at V and 1 base at J, with 8 bases in the middle. Here the CDR3 DNA reads TGTGCCAGCTCACCACGGGAGGATTCCTACAATGAGCAGTTCTTC. It translates to CASSPREDSYNEQFF.

This clone was seen more than once but under ten times. This chain joins TRBV7-9 and TRBJ2-7, with unresolved D. In germline, CDR1 is SEHNR, CDR2 FQNEAQ (reference sequence). This CDR3 has 13 residues. V dropped 5 bases and J dropped 2 bases, with 10 bases sitting between them. Here the CDR3 DNA reads TGTGCCAGCAGCCCCGGGCAGCCCTACGAGCAGTACTTC. Translated, it gives CASSPGQPYEQYF.

V and J are TRBV27 and TRBJ2-3, with 12 nucleotides matching TRBD2. The CDR3 length is 18 residues. V shed 6 bases and J 5 bases; nucleotides not matched to a gene: 15. CDR1 is MNHEY, CDR2 SMNVEV, per germline (reference sequence). The DNA for the CDR3 is TGTGCCAGCAGCCGTCGGCTAGCGGGAGGGAGGATAGTAGATACGCAGTATTTT. Translation: CASSRRLAGGRIVDTQYF.

This chain joins TRBV11-3 and TRBJ2-1; 14 bases are shared with TRBD2. This CDR3 contains 17 residues. Germline V lookup: CDR1 SGHNT, CDR2 YENEEA. The V gene end was trimmed by 2 bases and the J gene end by 7 bases; junction bases not matched to a gene: 7. The chain's CDR3 is CASSLRLAGGPTNEQFF. CDR3 nucleotides: TGTGCCAGCAGCTTACGACTAGCGGGAGGGCCAACGAATGAGCAGTTCTTC.

In this sample, this clone turned up once. V gene TRBV28 combines with J gene TRBJ1-4; the match to TRBD1 covers 9 bases. Unmatched junction bases numbered 7, after V lost 6 bases and J lost 2 bases. CDR1 MDHEN and CDR2 SYDVKM come from the germline V gene. The CDR3 is 16 residues long. DNA of the CDR3: TGTGCCAGCAGCGTACAGGGGGCGCCGACTAATGAAAAACTGTTTTTT. Protein product: CASSVQGAPTNEKLFF.

The chain links TRBV28 to TRBJ2-7; a possible D gene is TRBD1 (7 bases). Per the germline V gene, CDR1 is MDHEN and CDR2 is SYDVKM. The CDR3 is made up of 15 amino acids. Trimming removed 3 bases at V and 0 bases at J, with 12 bases between. The CDR3 nucleotides are TGTGCCAGCAGTTTCTTCAGGGGGGACTCCTACGAGCAGTACTTC. The encoded protein is CASSFFRGDSYEQYF.

The V gene is TRBV27, the J gene TRBJ2-5; 7 bases map to TRBD2. With the DNA end fitting TRBJ2-7 better, the J assignment may be wrong. The CDR3 runs to 15 residues. Germline-derived CDR1 and CDR2 are MNHEY and SMNVEV (reference sequence). The CDR3 sequence is CASSAHRTSSYEQYF. The CDR3 coding sequence is TGTGCCAGCAGCGCCCATCGGACTAGTTCGTACGAGCAGTACTTC.

The genes are TRBV5-1 and TRBJ2-7, with 7 bases fitting TRBD2. CDR3 length equals 16 residues. In germline, CDR1 is SGHRS, CDR2 YFSETQ. After removal of 0 bases from V and 5 bases from J, the junction contained 11 bases not matched to a gene. CDR3 DNA: TGCGCCAGCAGCTTGGTACGGGGGGACCTCCTTGACGAGCAGTACTTC. It yields the protein CASSLVRGDLLDEQYF.

This sequence joins TRBV30 and TRBJ1-1; TRBD1 is a possible D gene (5 bases). The CDR3 contains 16 residues. CDR1 is GTSNPN and CDR2 is SVGIG in the germline V gene (reference sequence). The V gene lost 3 bases and the J gene lost 3 bases, with 20 bases spanning the gap. CDR3 in DNA: TGTGCCTGGAGCGGGGAGGGGAACAGACTATACACTGAAGCTTTCTTT. Translating gives CAWSGEGNRLYTEAFF.

The V and J genes are TRBV11-1 and TRBJ2-2, with 8 bases that match TRBD1. This CDR3 is built from 15 residues. From germline, CDR1 is SGHAT and CDR2 FQDESV (reference sequence). V lost 6 bases, J lost 0 bases, and 3 bases stayed unmatched. The CDR3 here is CASRRTGTNTGELFF. The CDR3 DNA reads as TGTGCCAGCAGAAGGACAGGGACGAACACCGGGGAGCTGTTTTTT.

This sequence joins TRBV5-4 and TRBJ2-2; D not certain. Germline-derived CDR1 and CDR2 are SGHNT and YYREEE (reference sequence). V lost 0 bases to trimming and J lost 4 bases, with 10 bases between them. This CDR3 has 15 residues. CDR3 DNA sequence: TGTGCCAGCAGCTTGGCCGGAGCTCTCACCGGGGAGCTGTTTTTT. Translating it yields CASSLAGALTGELFF.

The V gene is TRBV2, the J gene TRBJ2-1, with D unclear. The germline CDR1 and CDR2 sequences are SNHLY and FYNNEI. Deletions cut 2 bases from V and 8 bases from J, with 4 bases between. The CDR3 extends over 11 amino acids. CDR3 DNA: TGTGCCAGCAGTGAATTCGATGAGCAGTTCTTC. Amino acids: CASSEFDEQFF.

The chain links TRBV21-1 to TRBJ2-1; TRBD2 is the table's D call, not checked against the DNA. TRBV21-1 is designated a pseudogene. The CDR3 spans 18 residues. For the CDR3, the DNA is TGTGCCAGCAGCAACTCCGCGGGAGATCGGTTCTGCGACAATGAGCAGTTCTTC. It codes for CASSNSAGDRFCDNEQFF.

V usage is TRBV28 and J usage is TRBJ1-2; D uncertain. The CDR3 loop spans 14 amino acids. Germline CDR1 and CDR2: MDHEN and SYDVKM. V lost 2 bases to trimming and J lost 5 bases, with 12 bases between them. The chain's CDR3 is CASSLTYLSYGYTF. CDR3 DNA sequence: TGTGCCAGCAGTTTAACATATCTGTCGTATGGCTACACCTTC.

The chain employs TRBV27 and TRBJ2-7, with a weak D call TRBD2 (5 bases). V was shortened by 4 bases and J by 11 bases, with 15 bases between the two germline ends. Germline lookup yields CDR1 MNHEY and CDR2 SMNVEV (reference sequence). This CDR3 spans 12 amino acids. In DNA, the CDR3 is TGTGCCAGCAGTTCCCGAGGGATGTATAAGTACTTC. It specifies CASSSRGMYKYF.

The chain joins TRBV7-9 to TRBJ1-3; no firm D call. CDR3 length: 14 amino acids. Germline V lookup: CDR1 SEHNR, CDR2 FQNEAQ (reference sequence). The ends were cut back, 0 bases at V and 7 bases at J, with 10 bases in the middle. The DNA for the CDR3 is TGTGCCAGCAGCTTAGCCCGGTTAGGGAACACCATATATTTT. It is translated as CASSLARLGNTIYF. Full variable domain (rest looked up from reference TRBV7-9 and TRBJ1-3): DTGVSQNPRHKITKRGQNVTFRCDPISEHNRLYWYRQTLGQGPEFLTYFQNEAQLEKSRLLSDRFSAERPKGSFSTLEIQRTEQGDSAMYLCASSLARLGNTIYFGEGSWLTVV.